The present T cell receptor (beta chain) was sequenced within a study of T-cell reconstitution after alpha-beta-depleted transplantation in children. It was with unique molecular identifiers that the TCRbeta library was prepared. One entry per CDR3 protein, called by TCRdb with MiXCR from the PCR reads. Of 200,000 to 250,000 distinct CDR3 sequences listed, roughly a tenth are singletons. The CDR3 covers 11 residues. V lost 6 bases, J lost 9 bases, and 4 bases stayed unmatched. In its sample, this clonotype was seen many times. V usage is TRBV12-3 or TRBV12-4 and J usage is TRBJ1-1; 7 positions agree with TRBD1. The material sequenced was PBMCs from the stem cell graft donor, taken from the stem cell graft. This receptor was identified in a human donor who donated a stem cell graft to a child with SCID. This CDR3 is CASRRQGQAFF. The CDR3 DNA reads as TGTGCCAGCAGGAGACAGGGACAAGCTTTCTTT.